The 30 T cell receptor beta chains given below trace back to one sample, sequenced in a study of T cell changes during pregnancy in multiple sclerosis. This table comes from immunoSEQ multiplex PCR, and its TCRdb copy is limited to in-frame clones, with some not included. The repertoire has under 110,000 clones, about 90% of them found once; the top ten carry 1.6%. The sample was peripheral blood, taken before pregnancy. These receptors originate from a female donor with multiple sclerosis, enrolled in a pregnancy study.

The chain carries TRBV5-4 and TRBJ2-5, with D unresolved. Germline V gives CDR1 SGHNT, CDR2 YYREEE (reference sequence). V was pared by 2 bases and J by 2 bases, with 4 bases between. The CDR3 is 12 residues long. This CDR3 is CASSFPQETQYF. In nucleotides, the CDR3 is TGTGCCAGCAGCTTCCCTCAAGAGACCCAGTACTTC.

This clone was observed once. V usage is TRBV5-1 and J usage is TRBJ2-1; 8 bases fit TRBD1. CDR1 and CDR2 from the germline V gene are SGHRS and YFSETQ. The CDR3 has 15 amino acids. Trimming took 4 bases from V and 6 from J; bases not matched to a gene: 9. This CDR3 is CASSAGTGGFNEQFF. The CDR3 DNA sequence: TGCGCCAGCAGCGCCGGGACAGGAGGTTTCAATGAGCAGTTCTTC.

The chain links TRBV10-3 to TRBJ2-1; 10 bases align to TRBD1. The CDR3 has 15 residues. Germline-derived CDR1 and CDR2 are ENHRY and SYGVKD. The trim removed 5 bases at V and 4 bases at J, leaving 5 bases unmatched. The CDR3 DNA is TGTGCCATCAGTTCCCCGGGACAGGGGTACAATGAGCAGTTCTTC. Its translation: CAISSPGQGYNEQFF.

The V gene is TRBV7-9, the J gene TRBJ1-6, with TRBD1 matching over 8 bases. Germline V gene data show CDR1 as SEHNR and CDR2 as FQNEAQ (reference sequence). V shed 1 base, J shed 2 bases, and the junction held 10 bases outside the gene matches. The CDR3 consists of 19 residues. Here the CDR3 reads CASSLGGFRDRPYNSPLHF. The DNA of the CDR3 is TGTGCCAGCAGCTTAGGGGGGTTCCGGGACAGGCCCTATAATTCACCCCTCCACTTT.

V and J are TRBV2 and TRBJ2-3; 12 positions agree with TRBD1. Germline trimming cut 5 bases from V and 2 bases from J; bases unmatched to any gene: 14. This CDR3 has 19 amino acids. Germline V gene lookup returns CDR1 SNHLY and CDR2 FYNNEI. The CDR3 bases are TGTGCCAGCAGTCCGGGACAGGGGGCGTCTGAACGGATCACAGATACGCAGTATTTT. Translation gives CASSPGQGASERITDTQYF.

Only a few counts were recorded for this clone. The genes are TRBV7-2 and TRBJ1-6; D possibly corresponds to TRBD1 (6 bases). The CDR3 has 14 residues. V was shortened by 5 bases and J by 10 bases, with 15 bases between the two germline ends. The germline V gene encodes CDR1 SGHTA and CDR2 FQGNSA. CDR3 in amino acids: CASSLLGGSSPLHF. As DNA, the CDR3 is TGTGCCAGCAGCCTCCTAGGGGGTAGCTCACCCCTCCACTTT.

V and J are TRBV4-1 and TRBJ1-5; D remains ambiguous. Germline V lookup: CDR1 MGHRA, CDR2 YSYEKL. V was trimmed by 6 bases and J by 5 bases, leaving 20 bases between them. This CDR3 comprises 16 residues. CDR3 protein: CASSPSLGDMYQPQHF. CDR3 sequence (DNA): TGCGCCAGCAGTCCCTCCCTGGGCGACATGTATCAGCCCCAGCATTTT.

The rearrangement uses TRBV5-6 and TRBJ2-1, with 9 bases fitting TRBD1. The junction had 8 bases not matched to a gene; V was cut back by 0 bases and J by 4 bases. The germline gives CDR1 SGHDT, CDR2 YYEEEE. This CDR3 has 17 amino acids. This CDR3 reads CASSLEVGQGRYNEQFF. CDR3 coding DNA: TGTGCCAGCAGCTTGGAGGTGGGACAGGGAAGATACAATGAGCAGTTCTTC.

This chain connects TRBV7-9 to TRBJ1-1; 7 bases are a match to TRBD1. The J segment lost 3 bases and the V segment lost 5 bases, leaving 12 bases of the junction unmatched. The CDR3 has 16 residues. Germline V gene sequence: CDR1 SEHNR, CDR2 FQNEAQ (reference sequence). CDR3 in amino acids: CASSPGLGTVDTEAFF. The CDR3, as DNA: TGTGCCAGCAGCCCGGGCCTCGGGACAGTAGACACTGAAGCTTTCTTT.

The genes are TRBV9 and TRBJ2-7; D gene ambiguous. Germline CDR1 reads SGDLS; CDR2 reads YYNGEE. CDR3 length: 14 residues. Trimming cost V 0 bases and J 3 bases, with 10 bases left between them. Here the CDR3 reads CASSVGASGYEQYF. CDR3 coding DNA: TGTGCCAGCAGCGTAGGAGCATCAGGCTACGAGCAGTACTTC.

The CDR3 here is CASSQDLDRGEQYF. CDR3 nucleotides: TGCGCCAGCAGCCAAGATTTGGACAGGGGCGAGCAGTACTTC. The chain employs TRBV4-3 and TRBJ2-7, with 9 bases matching TRBD1. This CDR3 has 14 residues. The V gene's germline CDR1 is LGHNA and CDR2 YSLEER. J lost 6 bases, V lost 0 bases, and 3 bases had no gene match.

V usage is TRBV5-6 and J usage is TRBJ1-1, with 7 bases aligning to TRBD1. The J segment lost 1 base and the V segment lost 3 bases, leaving 6 bases of the junction unmatched. From germline, CDR1 is SGHDT and CDR2 YYEEEE. CDR3 length equals 15 residues. The CDR3 protein is CASSSTGTANTEAFF. The CDR3 region has the DNA TGTGCCAGCAGCTCAACCGGGACAGCGAACACTGAAGCTTTCTTT.

This sequence joins TRBV5-4 and TRBJ1-2; D is possibly TRBD1 (5 bases). Per the germline V gene, CDR1 is SGHNT and CDR2 is YYREEE (reference sequence). This CDR3 is built from 14 residues. V lost 0 bases and J lost 8, with 14 bases in between. The CDR3 reads CASSLGDFEGGYTF. The DNA of the CDR3 is TGTGCCAGCAGCTTGGGGGACTTTGAGGGCGGCTACACCTTC.

The gene calls are TRBV19 and TRBJ2-7; 9 bases agree with TRBD1. Germline V gives CDR1 LNHDA, CDR2 SQIVND (reference sequence). V shed 4 bases, J shed 6 bases, and the junction held 7 bases outside the gene matches. The CDR3 is 14 amino acids. The CDR3: CASSNPGQGFEQYF. The CDR3 DNA reads as TGTGCCAGTAGTAACCCGGGACAGGGTTTCGAGCAGTACTTC.

This chain joins TRBV30 and TRBJ1-3, with 7 bases matching TRBD1. Germline loops: CDR1 GTSNPN, CDR2 SVGIG (reference sequence). V was pared by 3 bases and J by 4 bases, with 12 bases of the junction left unmatched. This CDR3 region has 16 residues. The CDR3 region is CAWREPTGSFGNTIYF. For the CDR3, the DNA is TGTGCCTGGAGGGAACCGACAGGGTCTTTCGGAAACACCATATATTTT.

The chain combines TRBV5-1 with TRBJ2-7; D is possibly TRBD1 (6 bases). Trimming took off 0 bases at V and 1 base at J, with 8 bases between the two ends. The germline gives CDR1 SGHRS, CDR2 YFSETQ. The CDR3 runs 14 residues. CDR3 in DNA: TGCGCCAGCAGCTTGGGGGACATGTCCTACGAGCAGTACTTC. Translating gives CASSLGDMSYEQYF.

The gene calls are TRBV6-5 and TRBJ2-3, with a tentative D call TRBD2 (5 bases). Trimming cost V 0 bases and J 3 bases, with 10 bases left between them. Germline V gene lookup returns CDR1 MNHEY and CDR2 SVGAGI. CDR3 size: 15 residues. The CDR3 reads CASSYSLARTDTQYF. For the CDR3, the DNA is TGTGCCAGCAGTTACTCCCTAGCTAGAACAGATACGCAGTATTTT.

The chain has TRBV5-1 and TRBJ2-1; possibly TRBD1 for D (6 bases). The CDR3 spans 15 residues. From germline, CDR1 is SGHRS and CDR2 YFSETQ. V was cut by 1 base and J by 4 bases, with 12 bases left in between. The CDR3 nucleotides read TGCGCCAGCAGCTTGAATCCCGGGACATACAATGAGCAGTTCTTC. It is translated as CASSLNPGTYNEQFF.

The chain recombines TRBV30 with TRBJ2-7; D is uncertain. This CDR3 is built from 12 residues. Germline loops: CDR1 GTSNPN, CDR2 SVGIG (reference sequence). The germline V and J ends were trimmed by 2 bases and 1 base, with 6 bases remaining between them. CDR3 nucleotides: TGTGCCTGGAGTCCGGGTTCCTACGAGCAGTACTTC. Translated, it gives CAWSPGSYEQYF.

This clone was recorded only once. The genes are TRBV6-6 and TRBJ1-2; 10 nucleotides match TRBD1. This CDR3 spans 16 amino acids. V was pared by 6 bases and J by 1 base, with 8 bases of the junction left unmatched. CDR1 and CDR2 (germline): MNHNY, SVGAGI (reference sequence). CDR3 nucleotides: TGTGCCAGCAGCCCCTCGGGACAGGGGATTAACTATGGCTACACCTTC. It encodes CASSPSGQGINYGYTF.

This clone was observed once. The V call is TRBV11-3, the J call TRBJ2-3; 9 bases agree with TRBD2. The V gene's germline CDR1 is SGHNT and CDR2 YENEEA. Losses at the gene ends were 6 bases for V and 0 bases for J; bases not matched to a gene: 4. This CDR3 comprises 15 residues. CDR3 in DNA: TGTGCCAGCAGTCCAGCGGGGGGTAGCACAGATACGCAGTATTTT. Protein sequence: CASSPAGGSTDTQYF.

The rearrangement uses TRBV18 and TRBJ1-2, with D perhaps TRBD1 (6 bases). The V end lost 2 bases, the J end lost 4 bases, and 14 bases lay between the germline ends. Germline V lookup: CDR1 KGHSH, CDR2 LQKENI. The CDR3 has 15 residues. As DNA, the CDR3 is TGTGCCAGCTCACCAAGGACAGCGAATTCCTATGGCTACACCTTC. Translated, it gives CASSPRTANSYGYTF. The whole variable domain, filled in from reference TRBV18 and TRBJ1-2, reads NAGVMQNPRHLVRRRGQEARLRCSPMKGHSHVYWYRQLPEEGLKFMVYLQKENIIDESGMPKERFSAEFPKEGPSILRIQQVVRGDSAAYFCASSPRTANSYGYTFGSGTRLTVV.

This clone appeared once. This chain connects TRBV2 to TRBJ2-5; 8 nucleotides agree with TRBD2. This CDR3 is 13 amino acids long. CDR1 and CDR2 from the germline V gene are SNHLY and FYNNEI. Losses at the gene ends were 6 bases for V and 9 bases for J; bases not matched to a gene: 9. CDR3 sequence (DNA): TGTGCCAGCAGGCTACTAGCGGAAGGGGCCCAGTACTTC. Its protein is CASRLLAEGAQYF.

V gene TRBV19 combines with J gene TRBJ1-6, with 8 positions matching TRBD1. Trimming took 3 bases from V and 7 from J; bases not matched to a gene: 14. Germline CDR1 is LNHDA and CDR2 is SQIVND (reference sequence). The CDR3 consists of 18 residues. CDR3 DNA: TGTGCCAGTAGTATTAGGTCCAGGGGGCTCACCCCAAATTCACCCCTCCACTTT. Encoded protein: CASSIRSRGLTPNSPLHF.

This chain joins TRBV7-8 and TRBJ2-2, with 9 bases that match TRBD1. The CDR3 contains 15 residues. V trimming: 1 base; J trimming: 5 bases; junction bases outside the gene matches: 2. The V gene's germline CDR1 is SGHVS and CDR2 FQNEAQ. The CDR3 region is CASSLGDRATGELFF. CDR3 nucleotide sequence: TGTGCCAGCAGCTTAGGGGACAGGGCAACCGGGGAGCTGTTTTTT.

The V call is TRBV28, the J call TRBJ1-2; D is undetermined. Trimming stripped 5 bases from V and 4 bases from J, with 11 bases between. Germline-derived CDR1 and CDR2 are MDHEN and SYDVKM. The CDR3 has 13 residues. CDR3 sequence: CASSPVIVYGYTF. In DNA form, the CDR3 reads TGTGCCAGCAGTCCGGTTATTGTCTATGGCTACACCTTC.

V is TRBV4-3 and J is TRBJ1-5; the D is unclear. The CDR3 spans 16 residues. Germline V gene lookup returns CDR1 LGHNA and CDR2 YSLEER. V shed 0 bases and J shed 6 bases, with 15 bases lying between them. The CDR3 loop is CASSQEKGVYTQPQHF. Here the CDR3 DNA reads TGCGCCAGCAGCCAAGAAAAGGGAGTCTACACTCAGCCCCAGCATTTT.

V usage is TRBV7-9 and J usage is TRBJ1-1; no definite D call. CDR1 is SEHNR, CDR2 FQNEAQ, per germline (reference sequence). V lost 5 bases and J lost 3, with 10 bases in between. The CDR3 totals 13 residues. The DNA of the CDR3 is TGTGCCAGCAGCCCGTGGGCAGACACTGAAGCTTTCTTT. It specifies CASSPWADTEAFF.

J is TRBJ1-4 and V is TRBV19; no clear D gene. Germline V CDR1 and CDR2: LNHDA, SQIVND (reference sequence). There are 13 residues in the CDR3. Trimming pared 2 bases from V and 3 bases from J, leaving 4 bases between. CDR3 region: CASSISANEKLFF. The CDR3 bases are TGTGCCAGTAGTATATCTGCTAATGAAAAACTGTTTTTT. Full variable domain (rest looked up from reference TRBV19 and TRBJ1-4): DGGITQSPKYLFRKEGQNVTLSCEQNLNHDAMYWYRQDPGQGLRLIYYSQIVNDFQKGDIAEGYSVSREKKESFPLTVTSAQKNPTAFYLCASSISANEKLFFGSGTQLSVL.

The V and J genes are TRBV11-2 and TRBJ2-3; D is possibly TRBD2 (7 bases). The germline gives CDR1 SGHAT, CDR2 FQNNGV. This CDR3 is built from 15 residues. Trimming pared 1 base from V and 2 bases from J, leaving 10 bases between. The chain's CDR3 is CASSLARGATDTQYF. The CDR3 DNA reads TGTGCCAGCAGCTTAGCTCGGGGGGCCACAGATACGCAGTATTTT.